This T cell receptor beta chain is from a study of T cells in Graves' hyperthyroidism and ophthalmopathy. At the level of the study: Staff took peripheral blood when the initial diagnosis was made, before any treatment began.

General study results and limits: Most clonotypes expanded in the thyroid (above 0.001) were also present in blood. Using 13 V-J features, a model discriminated ophthalmopathy from stable hyperthyroidism.

RNA transcripts gave rise to amplified TCR beta CDR3 regions. The TCR CDR3 was amplified in a first-round RT-PCR using the HTBI primer set. MiXCR, run by TCRdb on the multiplex PCR reads, gives a single entry per CDR3 protein. The sample yields around 390,000 distinct CDR3 sequences, 14% seen once. This clonotype was seen at least ten times. Its antigen is as yet unknown. Each diagnosis was grounded in clinical symptoms, serum thyroxine and TRAb, thyroid ultrasound, and orbital computed tomography. Looked up from germline, CDR1 is GTSNPN and CDR2 is SVGIG (reference sequence). The CDR3 consists of 12 residues. Trimming stripped 5 bases from V and 6 bases from J, with 10 bases between.

The sequence came from a woman aged 25 to 39 with Graves' ophthalmopathy. This chain joins TRBV30 and TRBJ1-4, with D unresolved. The sequencing input was blood. The CDR3 sequence: CAWGEEYEKLFF. In DNA, the CDR3 is TGTGCCTGGGGGGAAGAGTATGAAAAACTGTTTTTT.